The 20 T cell receptor beta chains below were found in one sample sequenced in a study of CD8 T cells in Susac syndrome. The authors reverse transcribed roughly 0.5 to 1 ug RNA with random hexamers. TCRdb called the immunoSEQ multiplex PCR reads again in MiXCR, with one record for every CDR3 protein. Here the sample spans 90,000 to 110,000 distinct CDR3 sequences, about 95% being singletons. The specimen sequenced was CD4+ T cells from PBMCs. The receptor source for this set is a human donor in good health.

The chain carries TRBV28 and TRBJ2-3; the match to TRBD2 covers 7 bases. Germline trimming cut 5 bases from V and 2 bases from J; bases unmatched to any gene: 7. CDR3 length: 15 amino acids. Germline V CDR1 and CDR2: MDHEN, SYDVKM. CDR3 bases: TGTGCCAGCAGTCCCCCTAGCGGCTACACAGATACGCAGTATTTT. Its protein product is CASSPPSGYTDTQYF.

The chain joins TRBV20-1 to TRBJ2-2; 7 bases are a match to TRBD2. This CDR3 is 14 amino acids long. CDR1 is DFQATT, CDR2 SNEGSKA, per germline (reference sequence). V was clipped by 3 bases and J by 6 bases; unmatched bases: 7. For the CDR3, the DNA is TGCAGTGCTAGGTCCAGCGGGGTTCCCGGGGAGCTGTTTTTT. Translated: CSARSSGVPGELFF.

This clonotype was found once. The chain employs TRBV3-1 and TRBJ2-4; D is undetermined. V dropped 0 bases and J dropped 9 bases, with 3 bases sitting between them. Germline assignment: CDR1 LGHDT and CDR2 YNNKEL (reference sequence). The CDR3 runs 11 residues. For the CDR3, the DNA is TGTGCCAGCAGCCAAGATGTCATTCAGTACTTC. Translation gives CASSQDVIQYF. The full variable domain, its missing parts supplied by reference TRBV3-1 and TRBJ2-4, is DTAVSQTPKYLVTQMGNDKSIKCEQNLGHDTMYWYKQDSKKFLKIMFSYNNKELIINETVPNRFSPKSPDKAHLNLHINSLELGDSAVYFCASSQDVIQYFGAGTRLSVL.

This chain joins TRBV3-1 and TRBJ1-1, with no clear D. V was pared by 3 bases and J by 0 bases, with 8 bases between. Germline-derived CDR1 and CDR2 are LGHDT and YNNKEL (reference sequence). CDR3 length: 14 amino acids. This CDR3 reads CASSQSRMNTEAFF. The CDR3 region has the DNA TGTGCCAGCAGCCAGTCGCGCATGAACACTGAAGCTTTCTTT.

The chain is built from TRBV11-2 and TRBJ2-3; D possibly corresponds to TRBD2 (5 bases). The CDR3 contains 15 residues. V was cut by 1 base and J by 0 bases, with 8 bases left in between. Germline values: CDR1 SGHAT, CDR2 FQNNGV. CDR3 in DNA: TGTGCCAGCAGCTTAGGAGCGGTGAGCACAGATACGCAGTATTTT. This gives the protein CASSLGAVSTDTQYF.

The chain links TRBV20-1 to TRBJ2-1, with D possibly being TRBD1 (6 bases). CDR3 length equals 14 residues. The V gene lost 6 bases and the J gene lost 7 bases, with 19 bases spanning the gap. The germline V gene has CDR1 DFQATT and CDR2 SNEGSKA (reference sequence). CDR3 coding DNA: TGCAGTGCCCCGATAAACAGGGTGGTAAATGAGCAGTTCTTC. Translation: CSAPINRVVNEQFF.

The gene calls are TRBV7-9 and TRBJ2-6; 7 bases are a match to TRBD1. The V segment lost 5 bases and the J segment 0 bases; nucleotides outside the gene matches: 10. The length of the CDR3 is 18 residues. Germline V lookup: CDR1 SEHNR, CDR2 FQNEAQ (reference sequence). For the CDR3, the DNA is TGTGCCAGCAGCCAGACCGGGACAGTGGGCTCTGGGGCCAACGTCCTGACTTTC. It yields the protein CASSQTGTVGSGANVLTF.

J is TRBJ2-6 and V is TRBV5-1, with 12 bases identical to TRBD2. The CDR3 runs 18 residues. Trimming cost V 3 bases and J 4 bases; bases outside gene matches: 8. CDR1 is SGHRS, CDR2 YFSETQ, per germline. Here the CDR3 reads CASSSTSGRKGGANVLTF. DNA of the CDR3: TGCGCCAGCAGCTCTACTAGCGGGAGGAAGGGCGGGGCCAACGTCCTGACTTTC. The whole variable domain, remainder taken from reference TRBV5-1 and TRBJ2-6, is KAGVTQTPRYLIKTRGQQVTLSCSPISGHRSVSWYQQTPGQGLQFLFEYFSETQRNKGNFPGRFSGRQFSNSRSEMNVSTLELGDSALYLCASSSTSGRKGGANVLTFGAGSRLTVL.

J is TRBJ1-5 and V is TRBV20-1; D is ambiguous. The V and J ends lost 1 base and 4 bases respectively, with 5 bases between them. Germline V lookup: CDR1 DFQATT, CDR2 SNEGSKA (reference sequence). The CDR3 has 12 amino acids. The CDR3 reads CSARAQNQPQHF. For the CDR3, the DNA is TGCAGTGCTAGAGCACAGAATCAGCCCCAGCATTTT.

The gene calls are TRBV9 and TRBJ2-1; TRBD2 aligns across 13 bases. The germline V gene has CDR1 SGDLS and CDR2 YYNGEE. The junction had 5 bases not matched to a gene; V was cut back by 4 bases and J by 4 bases. This CDR3 has 16 residues. Here the CDR3 DNA reads TGTGCCAGCAGCTCCCGACTAGCGGGGGGTTACAATGAGCAGTTCTTC. Protein: CASSSRLAGGYNEQFF.

This sequence joins TRBV20-1 and TRBJ2-4, with 8 bases identical to TRBD2. Losses at the gene ends were 0 bases for V and 1 base for J; bases not matched to a gene: 5. This CDR3 is 16 amino acids long. Looked up from germline, CDR1 is DFQATT and CDR2 is SNEGSKA (reference sequence). The CDR3 protein is CSARDVQREAKNIQYF. DNA of the CDR3: TGCAGTGCTAGAGATGTCCAGCGGGAGGCCAAAAACATTCAGTACTTC.

The chain is built from TRBV27 and TRBJ2-3, with D perhaps assigned TRBD1 or TRBD2 (6 bases each). The CDR3 totals 19 residues. V lost 3 bases and J lost 4, with 26 bases in between. Germline loops: CDR1 MNHEY, CDR2 SMNVEV (reference sequence). CDR3 residues: CASSLVGGPAFNEADTQYF. The DNA for the CDR3 is TGTGCCAGCAGTTTGGTGGGGGGCCCAGCCTTCAACGAGGCAGATACGCAGTATTTT.

This clonotype was recorded once. The chain employs TRBV19 and TRBJ1-2; 11 nucleotides align to TRBD1. The length of the CDR3 is 14 residues. Germline CDR1 and CDR2: LNHDA and SQIVND (reference sequence). V lost 5 bases and J lost 7; bases outside the gene matches: 6. The CDR3 reads CASSPRTGGSGYTF. Written as DNA, the CDR3 is TGTGCCAGTAGTCCCCGGACAGGGGGCAGTGGCTACACCTTC.

The V call is TRBV27, the J call TRBJ1-1, with 10 bases that match TRBD1. Germline-derived CDR1 and CDR2 are MNHEY and SMNVEV (reference sequence). This CDR3 has 14 residues. With V trimmed by 6 bases and J by 5 bases, 6 bases remained unmatched. DNA for the CDR3: TGTGCCAGCAGGAGACAGGGGGCGGGTACTGAAGCTTTCTTT. This sequence encodes CASRRQGAGTEAFF.

The rearrangement links TRBV4-2 to TRBJ2-1; a possible D gene is TRBD2 (5 bases). This CDR3 is built from 18 residues. V was shortened by 0 bases and J by 1 base, with 16 bases between the two germline ends. Germline V lookup: CDR1 LGHNA, CDR2 YNFKEQ. The CDR3 coding sequence is TGTGCCAGCAGCCAAGATGCCGACTCTAGCTCTTCCTACAATGAGCAGTTCTTC. Translation: CASSQDADSSSSYNEQFF.

The chain carries TRBV2 and TRBJ1-1; 9 bases map to TRBD1. The trim removed 7 bases at V and 0 bases at J, leaving 6 bases unmatched. The CDR3 has 15 amino acids. CDR1 and CDR2 (germline): SNHLY, FYNNEI. CDR3 sequence (DNA): TGTGCCAGCACCGGGACAGGGCAGATGAACACTGAAGCTTTCTTT. It yields the protein CASTGTGQMNTEAFF.

The table lists this clonotype with a count of one. The chain joins TRBV29-1 to TRBJ2-1; D remains ambiguous. The CDR3 runs to 12 residues. CDR1 SQVTM and CDR2 ANQGSEA come from the germline V gene. Trimming removed 3 bases at V and 4 bases at J, with 7 bases between. CDR3 DNA sequence: TGCAGCGTTGACTGGAAATACAATGAGCAGTTCTTC. It yields the protein CSVDWKYNEQFF.

The chain couples TRBV4-3 to TRBJ2-1, with 14 positions matching TRBD2. This CDR3 has 17 amino acids. The germline CDR1 and CDR2 sequences are LGHNA and YSLEER. V lost 3 bases, J lost 7 bases, and 8 bases stayed unmatched. The DNA for the CDR3 is TGCGCCAGCAGCCACTCTGGGACTAGCGGGAGAGGAAATGAGCAGTTCTTC. Translation: CASSHSGTSGRGNEQFF.

The chain uses TRBV9 and TRBJ1-2, with D unresolved. Trimming left V 0 bases short and J 3 bases short, with 12 bases between. This CDR3 region has 15 residues. In germline, CDR1 is SGDLS, CDR2 YYNGEE. The CDR3 loop reads CASSVEASEHYGYTF. DNA for the CDR3: TGTGCCAGCAGCGTAGAGGCCTCAGAACACTATGGCTACACCTTC.

The chain couples TRBV30 to TRBJ2-1; 7 bases are shared with TRBD1. CDR3 length: 12 residues. CDR1 and CDR2 from the germline V gene are GTSNPN and SVGIG (reference sequence). V shed 1 base and J 8 bases; nucleotides not matched to a gene: 2. CDR3 nucleotides: TGTGCCTGGAGTGCAGGGGGTGATGAGCAGTTCTTC. Translating gives CAWSAGGDEQFF.